This TCR beta chain originates from a study of OX40 agonist ivuxolimab in advanced cancers. Regarding the complete study: Ivuxolimab, which targeted the costimulatory receptor OX40 (CD134), was an agonistic, fully human IgG2 monoclonal antibody. Intravenous ivuxolimab was administered to patients every 2 weeks at six dose levels: 0.01, 0.1, 0.3, 1.5, 3 and 10 mg/kg. Of the roughly 52 dose-escalation patients, hepatocellular carcinoma was present in 19, melanoma in roughly 15, renal cell carcinoma in 9 and head and neck cancer in 9. The dose-escalation cohort was around 83% male with a mean age of approximately 60 years, ranging from roughly 23 to 80. Prior anti-PD-1, anti-PD-L1 or anti-CTLA-4 therapy was permitted, and checkpoint inhibitors had been received by 30% to 40% of dose-escalation patients. Three dose-escalation patients achieved partial responses, one with hepatocellular carcinoma and two with cutaneous melanoma. The purpose of peripheral TCRbeta sequencing was to test whether ivuxolimab changed TCR sequence diversity and led to clonal T-cell expansion. The monotherapy dose-escalation portion (N = 52 patients) of the phase I ivuxolimab trial is reported in the paper. Study-level results and caveats: Low levels of normalized T-cell clonal expansion were also shown by some nonresponding patients. In the 0.1-3.0 mg/kg groups, partial responders were among the patients with the lowest normalized peripheral clonal expansion, particularly in CD8+ T cells. At doses of 0.1 to 3.0 mg/kg, clonal expansion of both CD4+ and CD8+ blood T cells was observed from baseline to week 6. The antigen specificity of the peripheral T cells that underwent clonal expansion was not determined. After ivuxolimab, more expanded clones were found on average in CD8+ T cells than in CD4+ T cells.

Comments on this clone: Its cognate antigen has yet to be identified. The input lacks base qualities; no much larger clone sits a single base away.

Unmatched junction bases come to 4, with V trimmed by 4 bases and J by 7 bases. CDR1 and CDR2 are read off the germline V gene as MNHEY and SVGAGI. The cysteine opens and the phenylalanine closes a CDR3 of 13 amino acids. Solely the CDR3 DNA is kept, with 39 bases framed from the first base. For sequencing of the TCRbeta CDR3 region, genomic DNA was extracted from the sorted cells. The immunoSEQ Assay was used for sequencing of TCRbeta CDR3 regions. What TCRdb holds here is the immuneACCESS table cut down to in-frame rearrangements. Part of the clones is not present; checked against another copy, under half of the missing clones reflect an unresolved V gene, and the others are unexplained. The sample has about 43,000 clones on record, just over 90% of them singletons. About 19% of the sample comes from the top ten. Patients with autoimmune disease history or receiving systemic immunosuppression were excluded from the trial. Peripheral blood for TCR sequencing was collected from all dose cohorts at baseline, on cycle 4 day 1, and on cycle 7 day 1. The samples were drawn from a first-in-human, open-label, multicenter phase I dose-escalation trial of ivuxolimab. The trial enrolled adults with locally advanced or metastatic head and neck squamous cell, hepatocellular, melanoma or renal cell carcinoma. Before TCR sequencing, CD4+ T cells and CD8+ T cells from peripheral blood were sorted into separate populations.

The rearranged chain carries TRBV6-5 and TRBJ2-1, and 7 junction bases match TRBD2. The source is an adult with an advanced solid tumor such as melanoma, head and neck, liver or kidney cancer. The sample was CD4+ or CD8+ T cells sorted from blood, taken in a trial of the OX40 agonist ivuxolimab. The CDR3 loop reads CASSSGLSNEQFF. Read as DNA, the sequence is TGTGCCAGCAGTTCGGGACTATCGAATGAGCAGTTCTTC.